Listed here are 31 T cell receptor beta chains from one sample, sequenced in a study of CXCR3-negative and CXCR3-positive naive CD8 T cells (dated by TCRdb to 2018 to 2020). Instrument used: NextSeq 550. The Human TCR Profiling Kit (MiLaboratory) was used to prepare UMI-labeled 5' RACE TRB cDNA libraries. After reprocessing by TCRdb, each CDR3 protein sequence is one entry, and no DNA is given. This sample's table lists 50,000 to 65,000 distinct CDR3 sequences. The top ten constitute approximately 1.5% of the sample. Specimen: naive CXCR3- CD8+ T cells from blood. In the paper's terms, the cell subset or site label means: CD45RO-CCR7+CD27+CD95- naive CD8+ T cells lacking CXCR3 (TNR3-). Receptor source: a human donor in good health. Some clones in this sample may be carry-over from other donors' samples.

The rearrangement joins TRBV4-2 to TRBJ2-7; TCRdb returns TRBD1, unconfirmable since there is no DNA. The germline CDR1 and CDR2 sequences are LGHNA and YNFKEQ. CDR3 length equals 14 residues. CDR3 sequence reads: CASSFIGTGREQYF.

V gene TRBV4-2 combines with J gene TRBJ2-2; TCRdb reports TRBD2, a call that lacks DNA to check it against. The length of the CDR3 is 15 residues. Germline V gene data show CDR1 as LGHNA and CDR2 as YNFKEQ. The CDR3 sequence is CASSQVEAGTGELFF.

The chain is built from TRBV11-2 and TRBJ2-7; as DNA is missing, the TRBD1 call by TCRdb cannot be tested. CDR1 SGHAT and CDR2 FQNNGV come from the germline V gene. The CDR3 runs 13 residues. The CDR3 protein is CASLGTDPYEQYF. Looking up the rest from reference TRBV11-2 and TRBJ2-7 gives the full variable domain: EAGVAQSPRYKIIEKRQSVAFWCNPISGHATLYWYQQILGQGPKLLIQFQNNGVVDDSQLPKDRFSAERLKGVDSTLKIQPAKLEDSAVYLCASLGTDPYEQYFGPGTRLTVT.

The chain combines TRBV27 with TRBJ2-7; the TRBD1 assignment by TCRdb is unverifiable without DNA. CDR1 and CDR2 from the germline V gene are MNHEY and SMNVEV (reference sequence). The CDR3 extends over 12 amino acids. The CDR3 region is CASGAASYEQYF.

The rearrangement links TRBV28 to TRBJ2-5; TCRdb's assignment of TRBD1 cannot be checked, as there is no DNA. Germline CDR1 and CDR2: MDHEN and SYDVKM. This CDR3 contains 14 residues. The CDR3 protein is CASNLRDDEETQYF.

The chain is built from TRBV7-9 and TRBJ2-1; TCRdb outputs TRBD1, but without DNA this stays unchecked. This CDR3 region has 14 residues. The V gene's germline CDR1 is SEHNR and CDR2 FQNEAQ (reference sequence). The CDR3 reads CASSLTLTAHEQFF.

According to its frequency, this clonotype is medium-sized. V and J are TRBV25-1 and TRBJ1-2. In germline, CDR1 is MGHDK, CDR2 SYGVNS. The CDR3 is 11 residues long. CDR3 sequence reads: CASSKGDGYTF.

CDR3 region: CSATGTGQWYGYTF. This chain connects TRBV29-1 to TRBJ1-2; TCRdb calls TRBD1, which cannot be checked without DNA. In germline, CDR1 is SQVTM, CDR2 ANQGSEA. This CDR3 is 14 amino acids long.

This chain joins TRBV6-6 and TRBJ2-5; no DNA is available, so the TRBD1 call from TCRdb remains unchecked. In germline, CDR1 is MNHNY, CDR2 SVGAGI (reference sequence). This CDR3 spans 14 amino acids. The chain's CDR3 is CASSYGGAQETQYF.

This rearrangement joins TRBV29-1 to TRBJ2-3; the TCRdb D gene call, TRBD1, has no DNA to confirm it. From germline, CDR1 is SQVTM and CDR2 ANQGSEA. The CDR3 loop spans 14 amino acids. CDR3 sequence reads: CSDLGQGALDTQYF.

The chain links TRBV4-1 to TRBJ2-1; TCRdb proposes TRBD2, but this gene call is untestable without DNA. Germline CDR1 MGHRA, CDR2 YSYEKL. This CDR3 has 16 residues. The CDR3 protein is CASSQGELAGENEQFF.

V usage is TRBV7-9 and J usage is TRBJ2-7; TCRdb gives TRBD1 as the D gene, but with no DNA this cannot be confirmed. This CDR3 has 15 amino acids. Germline CDR1 is SEHNR and CDR2 is FQNEAQ (reference sequence). The CDR3 is CASSYPGQGSYEQYF.

The rearrangement uses TRBV5-6 and TRBJ2-3; no DNA is available, so the TRBD2 call from TCRdb remains unchecked. CDR3 length equals 16 residues. Germline V gene data show CDR1 as SGHDT and CDR2 as YYEEEE. This CDR3 reads CASSLVQRGGPRTQYF.

This chain uses TRBV7-9 with TRBJ1-2. Germline assignment: CDR1 SEHNR and CDR2 FQNEAQ (reference sequence). This CDR3 is built from 16 residues. CDR3 amino acids: CASSLDHIRSFYGYTF.

Measured by frequency, this clonotype is medium-sized. V is TRBV6-5 and J is TRBJ1-1. The germline V gene has CDR1 MNHEY and CDR2 SVGAGI. This CDR3 has 11 residues. This CDR3 reads CASSYLTEAFF.

The gene calls are TRBV30 and TRBJ2-1. Germline V gives CDR1 GTSNPN, CDR2 SVGIG (reference sequence). There are 12 residues in the CDR3. This chain's CDR3 is CAWSLGGNEQFF.

The rearrangement joins TRBV29-1 to TRBJ2-1. The germline CDR1 and CDR2 sequences are SQVTM and ANQGSEA. CDR3 size: 15 residues. The CDR3 spells CSVEEASTSYNEQFF.

This sequence joins TRBV9 and TRBJ1-2; TCRdb's D call, TRBD1, is unchecked because there is no DNA. Per the germline V gene, CDR1 is SGDLS and CDR2 is YYNGEE. The CDR3 runs 14 residues. The CDR3 sequence is CASSVPGTGFGYTF. Combining the CDR3 with reference TRBV9 and TRBJ1-2 gives the whole variable domain DSGVTQTPKHLITATGQRVTLRCSPRSGDLSVYWYQQSLDQGLQFLIQYYNGEERAKGNILERFSAQQFPDLHSELNLSSLELGDSALYFCASSVPGTGFGYTFGSGTRLTVV.

V gene TRBV27 combines with J gene TRBJ2-7. CDR1 and CDR2 from the germline V gene are MNHEY and SMNVEV (reference sequence). The CDR3 is 14 amino acids. CDR3: CASSLKAGPYEQYF.

CDR3 sequence: CSVESGYIQYF. The chain uses TRBV29-1 and TRBJ2-4. Germline V lookup: CDR1 SQVTM, CDR2 ANQGSEA. The CDR3 covers 11 residues.

The genes are TRBV7-6 and TRBJ2-3; TCRdb designates TRBD1, a call that cannot be tested without DNA. The CDR3 is 15 amino acids. Per germline, CDR1 SGHVS and CDR2 FNYEAQ. CDR3 region: CASSLGDRAYDTQYF. Full variable domain (rest looked up from reference TRBV7-6 and TRBJ2-3): GAGVSQSPRYKVTKRGQDVALRCDPISGHVSLYWYRQALGQGPEFLTYFNYEAQQDKSGLPNDRFSAERPEGSISTLTIQRTEQRDSAMYRCASSLGDRAYDTQYFGPGTRLTVL.

The chain recombines TRBV28 with TRBJ2-1; without DNA, the TCRdb call of TRBD2 cannot be checked. This CDR3 contains 16 residues. Per the germline V gene, CDR1 is MDHEN and CDR2 is SYDVKM. CDR3 protein: CASRSSGSSSYNEQFF.

V is TRBV4-2 and J is TRBJ2-1; the TCRdb D gene call, TRBD2, has no DNA to confirm it. Germline lookup yields CDR1 LGHNA and CDR2 YNFKEQ. The CDR3 loop spans 16 amino acids. The CDR3: CASSLTGTSSYNEQFF.

The J gene is TRBJ2-1, the V gene TRBV11-2. The CDR3 has 11 amino acids. Looked up from germline, CDR1 is SGHAT and CDR2 is FQNNGV. CDR3 protein: CASSFRSEQFF.

The chain has TRBV12-3 or TRBV12-4 and TRBJ1-1. The CDR3 sequence is 13 residues long. CDR3 sequence: CASSPVENTEAFF.

The rearrangement uses TRBV19 and TRBJ2-1. Germline CDR1 LNHDA, CDR2 SQIVND (reference sequence). CDR3 size: 14 residues. The CDR3 here is CASSVGTTYNEQFF. Using reference TRBV19 and TRBJ2-1 for the parts outside the CDR3, the full variable domain is DGGITQSPKYLFRKEGQNVTLSCEQNLNHDAMYWYRQDPGQGLRLIYYSQIVNDFQKGDIAEGYSVSREKKESFPLTVTSAQKNPTAFYLCASSVGTTYNEQFFGPGTRLTVL.

V usage is TRBV12-3 or TRBV12-4 and J usage is TRBJ2-1. The CDR3 spans 14 residues. CDR3 protein: CASSLAHSNNEQFF.

V gene TRBV6-5 combines with J gene TRBJ2-1; no DNA is available, so the TRBD1 call from TCRdb remains unchecked. The CDR3 totals 14 residues. Germline V gene lookup returns CDR1 MNHEY and CDR2 SVGAGI. CDR3: CASSLIRGDNEQFF.

The genes are TRBV7-9 and TRBJ1-2; TCRdb's D call of TRBD1 is untestable without DNA. The CDR3 consists of 14 residues. The germline V gene encodes CDR1 SEHNR and CDR2 FQNEAQ (reference sequence). CDR3: CASSLGQGRNGYTF.

The chain links TRBV20-1 to TRBJ2-7; the D call of TRBD2 rests on TCRdb alone, since no DNA is present to check it. The CDR3 sequence is 14 residues long. In germline, CDR1 is DFQATT, CDR2 SNEGSKA (reference sequence). CDR3 amino acids: CSAIHNSRRHEQYF.

The chain is built from TRBV28 and TRBJ2-2; lacking DNA, the TRBD1 call made by TCRdb goes unchecked. Germline lookup yields CDR1 MDHEN and CDR2 SYDVKM. This CDR3 spans 15 amino acids. The CDR3 sequence: CASSSGTGTFGELFF.